A single sample gave rise to the 10 T cell receptor beta chains below, sequenced in a study of vaccination and CD4 T cells after COVID-19. For these receptors, no antigen is known. An Oncomine TCR Beta short-read assay was used to sequence the DNA from cultured CD4+ T cells. TCRdb processed the PCR reads anew with MiXCR; each CDR3 protein has one entry. The profile covers 12,000 or so distinct CDR3 sequences, with about three fifths appearing a single time and around 8% taken by the ten largest. Treatment specified: roughly 10-day PBMC culture with coronavirus spike peptide pools or control peptides (ViraFEST assay). Input material: CD4+ T cells from blood, cultured in vitro. The receptors come from a human donor who had recovered from COVID-19.

The rearrangement joins TRBV2 to TRBJ1-6; D not certain. The CDR3 spans 15 residues. V was trimmed by 6 bases and J by 7 bases, leaving 16 bases between them. CDR1 is SNHLY, CDR2 FYNNEI, per germline. CDR3 residues: CASRWQEYLNSPLHF. DNA for the CDR3: TGTGCCAGCAGGTGGCAGGAATACCTCAATTCACCCCTCCACTTT. Supplemented by reference TRBV2 and TRBJ1-6, the full variable domain reads EPEVTQTPSHQVTQMGQEVILRCVPISNHLYFYWYRQILGQKVEFLVSFYNNEISEKSEIFDDQFSVERPDGSNFTLKIRSTKLEDSAMYFCASRWQEYLNSPLHFGNGTRLTVT.

This chain connects TRBV28 to TRBJ1-2; TRBD1 is a possible D gene (5 bases). CDR1 and CDR2 (germline): MDHEN, SYDVKM. Trimming stripped 2 bases from V and 8 bases from J, with 18 bases between. The CDR3 extends over 15 amino acids. As DNA, the CDR3 is TGTGCCAGCAGTTTAGGCAGCAGGGACCTGTTAGGCTACACCTTC. Protein: CASSLGSRDLLGYTF.

The gene calls are TRBV12-3 or TRBV12-4 and TRBJ1-6; possibly TRBD1 for D (5 bases). The V gene lost 5 bases and the J gene lost 10 bases, with 12 bases spanning the gap. The CDR3 is 13 amino acids. CDR3: CASSGGFVSPLHF. The CDR3, as DNA: TGTGCCAGCAGTGGGGGTTTTGTCTCACCCCTCCACTTT.

The V call is TRBV28, the J call TRBJ2-5, with 9 bases matching TRBD1. The CDR3 sequence is 15 residues long. Germline V gene data show CDR1 as MDHEN and CDR2 as SYDVKM. Trimming took 4 bases from V and 5 from J; bases not matched to a gene: 8. CDR3 sequence reads: CASSSTGGLRETQYF. CDR3 coding DNA: TGTGCCAGCAGTTCGACAGGGGGTCTACGTGAGACCCAGTACTTC. The full variable domain, with the rest looked up from reference TRBV28 and TRBJ2-5, is DVKVTQSSRYLVKRTGEKVFLECVQDMDHENMFWYRQDPGLGLRLIYFSYDVKMKEKGDIPEGYSVSREKKERFSLILESASTNQTSMYLCASSSTGGLRETQYFGPGTRLLVL.

This clonotype was detected once. V gene TRBV5-4 combines with J gene TRBJ1-1; 7 bases line up with TRBD1. With V trimmed by 0 bases and J by 3 bases, 5 bases remained unmatched. This CDR3 is 15 amino acids long. Germline loops: CDR1 SGHNT, CDR2 YYREEE (reference sequence). CDR3 coding DNA: TGTGCCAGCAGCTTGGCCCTACAGGGGTACACTGAAGCTTTCTTT. It encodes CASSLALQGYTEAFF.

This chain joins TRBV21-1 and TRBJ2-2; the table's D gene call, TRBD1, was not cross checked with the DNA. TRBV21-1 is reported as a pseudogene. This CDR3 is built from 18 residues. The CDR3 loop is CASSKAGIGDSPPGELFF. The CDR3 DNA reads TGTGCCAGCAGCAAAGCCGGTATAGGGGACTCCCCCCCCGGGGAGCTGTTTTTT.

This clonotype was counted once. This sequence joins TRBV11-3 and TRBJ2-2, with D unresolved. The germline V gene encodes CDR1 SGHNT and CDR2 YENEEA. The CDR3 extends over 14 amino acids. Trimming removed 1 base at V and 2 bases at J, with 5 bases between. CDR3 in amino acids: CASSLGSNTGELFF. DNA for the CDR3: TGTGCCAGCAGCTTAGGGAGCAACACCGGGGAGCTGTTTTTT.

The chain carries TRBV7-4 and TRBJ1-5, with 7 bases that match TRBD1. This CDR3 is built from 16 residues. Germline loops: CDR1 SGHVT, CDR2 SQSDAQ. Trimming cost V 5 bases and J 1 base; bases outside gene matches: 8. The CDR3: CASSRTGAGSNQPQHF. Written as DNA, the CDR3 is TGTGCCAGCAGCCGTACAGGGGCGGGAAGCAATCAGCCCCAGCATTTT.

The V call is TRBV6-5, the J call TRBJ2-1; 13 bases agree with TRBD2. Germline V gives CDR1 MNHEY, CDR2 SVGAGI. With 3 bases clipped from V and 5 bases from J, the junction kept 13 bases outside the gene matches. The CDR3 is 19 amino acids. CDR3 DNA sequence: TGTGCCAGCAGTTATCCTACCTTCCGGACTAGCGGGAGCCACAATGAGCAGTTCTTC. This gives the protein CASSYPTFRTSGSHNEQFF.

The rearrangement links TRBV20-1 to TRBJ1-1; no firm D call. Trimming removed 1 base from V and 0 bases from J, with 6 bases in between. Germline CDR1 DFQATT, CDR2 SNEGSKA (reference sequence). This CDR3 comprises 13 residues. CDR3 sequence reads: CSARAVMNTEAFF. CDR3 nucleotides: TGCAGTGCTAGAGCAGTCATGAACACTGAAGCTTTCTTT.